A selection of T cell receptor beta chains follows, all from one sample in a study of shared clonotypes between healthy human individuals. TCRdb keeps only in-frame clones here, not all; method: immunoSEQ multiplex PCR. The sample shows 500,000 to 700,000 clones, 85% to 95% of them seen only once. Sequencing used naive CD8+ T cells sorted from blood. Receptor source: a woman aged 25 to 39 in good health. Both conserved end residues are part of each CDR3. D genes are given only for firm matches. Clone size, where shown, is once, few, many, or a class for clones that have expanded.

d_call: -
v_call: TRBV19
j_call: TRBJ2-1
clone_size: -
cdr3_aa: CASSMGQGRSNEQFF
cdr3_nt: TGTGCCAGTAGTATGGGGCAGGGGCGTTCTAATGAGCAGTTCTTC

d_call: -
v_call: TRBV15
j_call: TRBJ2-2
clone_size: once
cdr3_aa: CATSRDLPNTGELFF
cdr3_nt: TGTGCCACCAGCAGGGACTTACCGAACACCGGGGAGCTGTTTTTT

d_call: -
v_call: TRBV19
j_call: TRBJ1-5
clone_size: once
cdr3_aa: CASSIEDSPNQPQHF
cdr3_nt: TGTGCCAGTAGTATAGAGGACAGTCCCAATCAGCCCCAGCATTTT

d_call: TRBD2
v_call: TRBV9
j_call: TRBJ2-1
clone_size: once
cdr3_aa: CASSGRDRTSGISYNEQFF
cdr3_nt: TGTGCCAGCAGCGGCCGGGACAGAACTAGCGGGATATCCTACAATGAGCAGTTCTTC

d_call: TRBD2
v_call: TRBV29-1
j_call: TRBJ2-7
clone_size: few
cdr3_aa: CSVEASGGYEQYF
cdr3_nt: TGCAGCGTTGAAGCTAGCGGGGGCTACGAGCAGTACTTC

d_call: -
v_call: TRBV5-4
j_call: TRBJ1-4
clone_size: -
cdr3_aa: CASSLGPIEKLFF
cdr3_nt: TGTGCCAGCAGCTTGGGACCGATTGAAAAACTGTTTTTT

d_call: TRBD1
v_call: TRBV10-2
j_call: TRBJ2-7
clone_size: -
cdr3_aa: CASSEIARQGSSYEQYF
cdr3_nt: TGCGCCAGCAGTGAGATCGCGAGACAGGGGAGCTCCTACGAGCAGTACTTC

d_call: -
v_call: TRBV29-1
j_call: TRBJ1-1
clone_size: -
cdr3_aa: CSVDRPGRKETEAFF
cdr3_nt: TGCAGCGTTGATCGGCCGGGAAGGAAGGAGACTGAAGCTTTCTTT

d_call: TRBD1
v_call: TRBV2
j_call: TRBJ2-7
clone_size: -
cdr3_aa: CASRDRGTGFDEQYF
cdr3_nt: TGTGCCAGCAGGGATCGGGGGACAGGTTTTGACGAGCAGTACTTC

d_call: -
v_call: TRBV10-2
j_call: TRBJ2-7
clone_size: -
cdr3_aa: CASSESGTTGPKIDF
cdr3_nt: TGCGCCAGCAGTGAAAGCGGGACAACAGGTCCTAAGATTGACTTC

d_call: -
v_call: TRBV28
j_call: TRBJ1-1
clone_size: few
cdr3_aa: CASSWTGNTEAFF
cdr3_nt: TGTGCCAGCAGTTGGACGGGGAACACTGAAGCTTTCTTT

d_call: TRBD2
v_call: TRBV27
j_call: TRBJ2-2
clone_size: -
cdr3_aa: CASSPGLVGHGELFF
cdr3_nt: TGTGCCAGCAGCCCTGGACTAGTCGGCCACGGGGAGCTGTTTTTT

d_call: -
v_call: TRBV19
j_call: TRBJ2-3
clone_size: -
cdr3_aa: CASSVWIGLPTDTQYF
cdr3_nt: TGTGCCAGTTCCGTATGGATTGGCCTCCCCACAGATACGCAGTATTTT

d_call: -
v_call: TRBV19
j_call: TRBJ2-7
clone_size: -
cdr3_aa: CASSDGNYYEQYF
cdr3_nt: TGTGCCAGTAGCGACGGAAACTACTACGAGCAGTACTTC

d_call: TRBD1
v_call: TRBV7-9
j_call: TRBJ1-1
clone_size: -
cdr3_aa: CASRTTGQTNTEAFF
cdr3_nt: TGTGCCAGCAGAACGACGGGACAGACGAACACTGAAGCTTTCTTT

d_call: TRBD1
v_call: TRBV2
j_call: TRBJ1-4
clone_size: -
cdr3_aa: CASNQEGAGEKLFF
cdr3_nt: TGTGCCAGCAACCAAGAGGGGGCGGGGGAAAAACTGTTTTTT

d_call: TRBD1
v_call: TRBV2
j_call: TRBJ2-7
clone_size: -
cdr3_aa: CATSGQGRLDEQYF
cdr3_nt: TGTGCCACCTCGGGACAGGGGAGATTGGACGAGCAGTACTTC

d_call: -
v_call: TRBV7-9
j_call: TRBJ1-2
clone_size: -
cdr3_aa: CASSLPGMYGYTF
cdr3_nt: TGTGCCAGCAGCTTGCCCGGGATGTATGGCTACACCTTC

d_call: -
v_call: TRBV2
j_call: TRBJ1-6
clone_size: -
cdr3_aa: CASSEARSSPLHF
cdr3_nt: TGTGCCAGCAGTGAAGCGCGTAGTTCACCCCTCCACTTT

d_call: -
v_call: TRBV21-1
j_call: TRBJ2-2
clone_size: -
cdr3_aa: CASSNSTQREIGELFF
cdr3_nt: TGTGCCAGCAGCAATTCCACCCAGCGGGAGATCGGGGAGCTGTTTTTT

d_call: -
v_call: TRBV5-1
j_call: TRBJ2-7
clone_size: -
cdr3_aa: CASSSGGESSYEQYF
cdr3_nt: TGCGCCAGCAGCTCCGGGGGCGAGAGCTCCTACGAGCAGTACTTC

d_call: TRBD1
v_call: TRBV5-4
j_call: TRBJ1-2
clone_size: -
cdr3_aa: CASRPGQGGYYGYTF
cdr3_nt: TGTGCCAGCAGGCCCGGACAGGGGGGGTACTATGGCTACACCTTC

d_call: -
v_call: TRBV14
j_call: TRBJ2-3
clone_size: -
cdr3_aa: CASSQEAGLTDTQYF
cdr3_nt: TGTGCCAGCAGCCAAGAGGCGGGACTCACAGATACGCAGTATTTT

d_call: -
v_call: TRBV28
j_call: TRBJ1-5
clone_size: -
cdr3_aa: CASSGEINNQPQHF
cdr3_nt: TGTGCCAGCAGTGGGGAGATAAACAATCAGCCCCAGCATTTT

d_call: -
v_call: TRBV5-4
j_call: TRBJ2-7
clone_size: -
cdr3_aa: CASSLANSEQYF
cdr3_nt: TGTGCCAGCAGCTTGGCCAACTCTGAGCAGTACTTC

d_call: TRBD1
v_call: TRBV18
j_call: TRBJ1-1
clone_size: -
cdr3_aa: CASSADRGHWGETEAFF
cdr3_nt: TGTGCCAGCTCGGCAGACAGGGGGCATTGGGGAGAAACTGAAGCTTTCTTT

d_call: -
v_call: TRBV2
j_call: TRBJ2-7
clone_size: once
cdr3_aa: CASSEAASYEQYF
cdr3_nt: TGTGCCAGCAGTGAAGCGGCATCCTACGAGCAGTACTTC